This T cell receptor beta chain was sequenced in a study of cytomegalovirus exposure and HLA in healthy donors. Study results and limitations: Further analysis was carried out later, and it showed several of the most significant clusters appearing linked to common viral pathogens. Beyond CMV serostatus, there was no information to go on about immune exposure.

PCR amplification relied on 60 Vbeta primers (plus 13 Jbeta primers). Sequencing used immunoSEQ multiplex PCR; TCRdb keeps in-frame clones, though not all of them. Here the sample spans roughly 98,000 clones, around four fifths being singletons. This clone has more than one count but fewer than ten. Its antigen is as yet unknown. The TCR originated in a man aged 35 to 55 in good health and CMV-seronegative. The sequencing input was PBMCs.

The CDR3 coding sequence is TGTGCCAGCAGCTTTTCGACAGGGGGCTTTTTGGGGCAGTACTTC. Encoded protein: CASSFSTGGFLGQYF. This chain joins TRBV7-2 and TRBJ2-7; 10 bases align to TRBD1. There are 15 residues in the CDR3. Germline loops: CDR1 SGHTA, CDR2 FQGNSA. The V and J ends lost 3 bases and 9 bases, in that order; junction bases with no gene match: 11.